This T cell receptor beta chain was captured by sequencing in a study of T cell changes during pregnancy in multiple sclerosis. CDR1 and CDR2 from the germline V gene are MNHEY and SMNVEV (reference sequence). The V and J ends lost 5 bases and 1 base respectively, with 14 bases between them. CDR3 size: 15 residues. The method was immunoSEQ multiplex PCR; TCRdb's version includes in-frame clones alone and lacks a portion of them. The profile shows approximately 47,000 clones, roughly 90% of them singletons. Sequencing was performed on peripheral blood, taken in the first trimester of pregnancy. This chain links TRBV27 with TRBJ2-5; a possible D gene is TRBD2 (5 bases). This clonotype was obtained from a female donor with multiple sclerosis, enrolled in a pregnancy study. CDR3 residues: CASSRTGNLQETQYF. Written as DNA, the CDR3 is TGTGCCAGCAGTAGGACGGGGAACCTCCAAGAGACCCAGTACTTC.